This section outlines one T cell receptor (beta chain) sequence together with its context. The method was immunoSEQ multiplex PCR; TCRdb's version includes in-frame clones alone and lacks a portion of them. This repertoire shows tens of thousands of clones, over 75% found once; its top ten account for under 7.5%. CDR3 length: 16 amino acids. This sample stems from a study of control samples from healthy donors and cancer patients. Sequencing was carried out using blood. V gene TRBV21-1 combines with J gene TRBJ1-1; the D call of TRBD1 is as the table states it, not checked on the DNA. TRBV21-1 is a documented pseudogene. This receptor was identified in a woman aged 45-65 years in good health. Here the CDR3 reads CASTKTGTGVSREAFF. The CDR3 DNA is TGTGCCAGCACCAAAACCGGGACAGGGGTTTCAAGAGAAGCTTTCTTT.